This TCR beta chain was recorded in a study of early stage breast cancer tumors. Study conclusions and caveats: Blood repertoires resembled normal breast more than tumor. Compared with adjacent normal breast, tumors showed about 2.5-fold denser, more clonal T cells. Most shared enriched TCRB sequences were commonly generated ones.

This clone was counted between two and nine times. Its antigen remains unidentified. Measured with immunoSEQ multiplex PCR; TCRdb has only the in-frame clones, and not every one. The sample has 65,000 to 75,000 clones, around 80% seen once. The sequenced sample consisted of blood. The receptor comes from a person aged 40 to 49 with breast cancer.

CDR3: CASSTQGRGYTF. CDR3 nucleotides: TGTGCCAGCTCCACCCAAGGGAGAGGCTACACCTTC. The chain uses TRBV25-1 and TRBJ1-2; D uncertain. The CDR3 is 12 residues long. Germline V lookup: CDR1 MGHDK, CDR2 SYGVNS. V lost 8 bases, J lost 8 bases, and 15 bases lay in between.